This T cell receptor (beta chain) was obtained from a study of T cell repertoires in cytomegalovirus infection. Study context: Indications came from public TCR beta signatures; they pointed to CMV infection and to a matching HLA type.

The table lists this clonotype with a few counts. What it recognizes is unknown. MiXCR, applied by TCRdb to the reads, yields one record per CDR3 protein. The sample lists hundreds of thousands of distinct CDR3 sequences, about 28% occurring once. The V gene's germline CDR1 is SEHNR and CDR2 FQNEAQ (reference sequence). V was trimmed by 1 base and J by 8 bases, leaving 9 bases between them. The CDR3 has 13 amino acids. The sequence derives from a human donor in good health (CMV status not recorded). Some clones in this sample may be carry-over from other donors' samples. V and J are TRBV7-9 and TRBJ2-1; D is undetermined. The sample here was cultured PBMCs, taken from culture after CMV antigen stimulation. The CDR3 reads CASSLDIGDEQFF. DNA of the CDR3: TGTGCCAGCAGCTTAGATATTGGAGATGAGCAGTTCTTC.